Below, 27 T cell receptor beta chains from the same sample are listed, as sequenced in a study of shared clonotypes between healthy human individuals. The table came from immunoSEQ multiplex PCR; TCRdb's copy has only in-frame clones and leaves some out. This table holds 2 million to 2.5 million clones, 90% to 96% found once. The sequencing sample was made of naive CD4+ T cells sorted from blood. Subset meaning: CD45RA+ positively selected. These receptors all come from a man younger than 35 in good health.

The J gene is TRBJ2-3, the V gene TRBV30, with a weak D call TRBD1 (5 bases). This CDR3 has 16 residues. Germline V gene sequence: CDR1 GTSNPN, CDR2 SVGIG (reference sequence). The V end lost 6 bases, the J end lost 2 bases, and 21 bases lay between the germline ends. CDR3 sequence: CACAKGWGSATDTQYF. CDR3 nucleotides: TGTGCCTGCGCGAAGGGGTGGGGCAGCGCCACAGATACGCAGTATTTT.

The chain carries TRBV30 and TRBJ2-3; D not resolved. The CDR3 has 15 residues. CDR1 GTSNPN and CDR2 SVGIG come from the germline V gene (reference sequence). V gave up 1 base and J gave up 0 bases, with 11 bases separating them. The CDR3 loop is CAWSEEQTSTDTQYF. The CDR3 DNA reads TGTGCCTGGAGTGAAGAACAGACTAGCACAGATACGCAGTATTTT.

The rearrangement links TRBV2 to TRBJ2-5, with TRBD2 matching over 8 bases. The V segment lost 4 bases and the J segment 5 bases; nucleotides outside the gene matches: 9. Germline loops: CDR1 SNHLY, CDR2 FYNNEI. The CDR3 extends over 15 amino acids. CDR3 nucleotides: TGTGCCAGCAGTGTCTTAGCGGGGACCCTGGAGACCCAGTACTTC. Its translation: CASSVLAGTLETQYF.

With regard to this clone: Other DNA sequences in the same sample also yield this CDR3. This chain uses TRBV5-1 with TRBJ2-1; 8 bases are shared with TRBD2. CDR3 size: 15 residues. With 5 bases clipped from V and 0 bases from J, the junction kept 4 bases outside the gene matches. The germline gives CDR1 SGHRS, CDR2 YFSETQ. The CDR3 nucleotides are TGCGCCAGCAGAACTAGCGGAAGCTCCTACAATGAGCAGTTCTTC. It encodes CASRTSGSSYNEQFF.

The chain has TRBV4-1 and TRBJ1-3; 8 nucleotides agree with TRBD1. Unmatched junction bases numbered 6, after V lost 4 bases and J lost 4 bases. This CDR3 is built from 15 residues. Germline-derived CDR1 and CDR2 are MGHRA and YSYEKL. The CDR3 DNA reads TGCGCCAGCAGCCGAGGACAGGGATTGGGAAACACCATATATTTT. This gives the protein CASSRGQGLGNTIYF.

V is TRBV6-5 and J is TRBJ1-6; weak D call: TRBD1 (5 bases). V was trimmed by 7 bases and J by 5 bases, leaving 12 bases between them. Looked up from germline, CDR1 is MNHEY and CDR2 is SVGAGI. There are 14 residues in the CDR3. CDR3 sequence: CASTPGGNNSPLHF. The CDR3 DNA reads TGTGCCAGCACCCCGGGGGGGAATAATTCACCCCTCCACTTT.

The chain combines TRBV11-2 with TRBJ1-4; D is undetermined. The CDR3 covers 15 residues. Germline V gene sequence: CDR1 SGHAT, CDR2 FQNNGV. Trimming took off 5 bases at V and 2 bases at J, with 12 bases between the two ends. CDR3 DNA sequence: TGTGCCAGCAGCGTAATGTACGGGACTAATGAAAAACTGTTTTTT. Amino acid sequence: CASSVMYGTNEKLFF.

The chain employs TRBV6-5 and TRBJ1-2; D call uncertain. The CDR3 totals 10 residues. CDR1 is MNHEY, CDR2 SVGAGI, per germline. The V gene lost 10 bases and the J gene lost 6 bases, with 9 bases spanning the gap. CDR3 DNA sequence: TGTGCCACCGGGAGGGATGGCTACACCTTC. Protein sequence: CATGRDGYTF.

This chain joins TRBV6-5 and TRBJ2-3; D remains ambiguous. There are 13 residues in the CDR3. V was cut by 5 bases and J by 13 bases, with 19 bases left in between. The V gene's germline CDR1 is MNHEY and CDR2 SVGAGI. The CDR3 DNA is TGTGCCAGCAGTACGACACCTACGTTCTCGGAGTATTTT. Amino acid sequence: CASSTTPTFSEYF.

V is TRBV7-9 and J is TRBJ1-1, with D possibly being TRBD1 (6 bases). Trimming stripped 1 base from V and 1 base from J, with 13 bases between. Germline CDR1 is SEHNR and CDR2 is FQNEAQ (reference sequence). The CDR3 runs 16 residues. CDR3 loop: CASSLGATGRNTEAFF. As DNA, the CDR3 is TGTGCCAGCAGCTTAGGGGCCACAGGGAGGAACACTGAAGCTTTCTTT.

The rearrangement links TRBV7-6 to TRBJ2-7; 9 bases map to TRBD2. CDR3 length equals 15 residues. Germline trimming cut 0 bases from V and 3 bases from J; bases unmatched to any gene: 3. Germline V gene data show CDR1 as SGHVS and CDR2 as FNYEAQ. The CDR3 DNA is TGTGCCAGCAGCTTAGCGGCGGGAGGGTTCTACGAGCAGTACTTC. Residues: CASSLAAGGFYEQYF.

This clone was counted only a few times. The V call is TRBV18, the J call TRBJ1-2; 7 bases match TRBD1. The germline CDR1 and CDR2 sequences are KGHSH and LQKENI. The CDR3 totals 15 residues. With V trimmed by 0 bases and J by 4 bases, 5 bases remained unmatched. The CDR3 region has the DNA TGTGCCAGCTCACCACCCCACAGGGGACTCTATGGCTACACCTTC. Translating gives CASSPPHRGLYGYTF.

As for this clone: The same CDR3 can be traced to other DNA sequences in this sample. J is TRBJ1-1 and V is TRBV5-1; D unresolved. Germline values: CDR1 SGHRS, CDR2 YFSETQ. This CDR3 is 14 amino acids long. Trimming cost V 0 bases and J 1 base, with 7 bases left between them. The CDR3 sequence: CASSLAGPNTEAFF. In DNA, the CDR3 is TGCGCCAGCAGCTTGGCCGGTCCGAACACTGAAGCTTTCTTT. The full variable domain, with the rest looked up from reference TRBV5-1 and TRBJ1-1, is KAGVTQTPRYLIKTRGQQVTLSCSPISGHRSVSWYQQTPGQGLQFLFEYFSETQRNKGNFPGRFSGRQFSNSRSEMNVSTLELGDSALYLCASSLAGPNTEAFFGQGTRLTVV.

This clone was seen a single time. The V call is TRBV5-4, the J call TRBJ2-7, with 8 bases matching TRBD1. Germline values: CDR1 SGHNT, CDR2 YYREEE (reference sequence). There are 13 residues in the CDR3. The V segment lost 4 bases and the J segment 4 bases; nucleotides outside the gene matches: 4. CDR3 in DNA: TGTGCCAGCAGCCGGGACAGGAGTTACGAGCAGTACTTC. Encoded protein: CASSRDRSYEQYF.

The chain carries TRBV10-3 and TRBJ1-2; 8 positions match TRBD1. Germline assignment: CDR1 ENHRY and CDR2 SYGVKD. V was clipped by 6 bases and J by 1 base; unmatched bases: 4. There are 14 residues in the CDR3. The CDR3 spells CAIRRTGSNYGYTF. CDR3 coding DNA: TGTGCCATCAGGAGGACAGGGAGTAACTATGGCTACACCTTC.

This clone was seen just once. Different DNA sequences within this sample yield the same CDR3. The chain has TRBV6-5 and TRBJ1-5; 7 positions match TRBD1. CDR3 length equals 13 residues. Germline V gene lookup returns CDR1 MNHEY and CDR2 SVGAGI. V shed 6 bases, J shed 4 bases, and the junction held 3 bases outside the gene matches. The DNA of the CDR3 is TGTGCCAGCAGGGCAGGGGGGAATCAGCCCCAGCATTTT. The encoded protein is CASRAGGNQPQHF.

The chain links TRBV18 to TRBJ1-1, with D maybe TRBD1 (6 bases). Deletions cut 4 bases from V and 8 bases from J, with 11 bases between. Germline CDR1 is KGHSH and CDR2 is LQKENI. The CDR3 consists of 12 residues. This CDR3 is CASSQYREEAFF. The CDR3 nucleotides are TGTGCCAGCTCACAGTACAGGGAAGAAGCTTTCTTT.

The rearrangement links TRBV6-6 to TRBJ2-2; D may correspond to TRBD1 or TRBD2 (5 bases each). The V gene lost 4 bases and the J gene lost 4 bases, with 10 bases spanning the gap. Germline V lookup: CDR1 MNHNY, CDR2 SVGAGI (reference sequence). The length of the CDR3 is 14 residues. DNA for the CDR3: TGTGCCAGCAGTTTTTCTGGGGGCACCGGGGAGCTGTTTTTT. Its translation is CASSFSGGTGELFF.

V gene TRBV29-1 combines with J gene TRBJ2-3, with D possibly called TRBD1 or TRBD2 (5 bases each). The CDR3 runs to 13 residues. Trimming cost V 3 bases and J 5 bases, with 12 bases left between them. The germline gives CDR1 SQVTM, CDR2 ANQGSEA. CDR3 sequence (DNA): TGCAGCGTTGATGTCCAGGGAGTAGATACGCAGTATTTT. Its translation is CSVDVQGVDTQYF.

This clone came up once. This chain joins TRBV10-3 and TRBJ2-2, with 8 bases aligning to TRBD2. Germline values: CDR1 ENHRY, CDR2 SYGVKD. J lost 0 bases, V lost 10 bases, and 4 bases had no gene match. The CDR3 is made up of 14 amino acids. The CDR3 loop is CATTGGPNTGELFF. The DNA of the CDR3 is TGTGCCACCACGGGGGGGCCGAACACCGGGGAGCTGTTTTTT.

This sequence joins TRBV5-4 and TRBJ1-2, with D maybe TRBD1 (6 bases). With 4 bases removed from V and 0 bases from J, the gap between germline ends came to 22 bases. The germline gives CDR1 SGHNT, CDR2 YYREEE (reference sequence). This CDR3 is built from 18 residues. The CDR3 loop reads CASSPRPPNDRTNYGYTF. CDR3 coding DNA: TGTGCCAGCAGCCCTCGTCCCCCCAACGACAGGACTAACTATGGCTACACCTTC.

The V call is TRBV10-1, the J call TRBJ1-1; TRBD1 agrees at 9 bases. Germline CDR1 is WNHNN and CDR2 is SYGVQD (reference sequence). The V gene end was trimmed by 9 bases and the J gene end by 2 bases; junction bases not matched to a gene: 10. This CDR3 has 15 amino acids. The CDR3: CARSRRDRDNTEAFF. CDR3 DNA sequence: TGCGCCAGATCCCGGAGGGACAGGGACAACACTGAAGCTTTCTTT.

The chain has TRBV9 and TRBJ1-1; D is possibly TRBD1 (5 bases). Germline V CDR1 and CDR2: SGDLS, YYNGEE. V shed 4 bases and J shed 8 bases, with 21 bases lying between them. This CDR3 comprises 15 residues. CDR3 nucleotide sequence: TGTGCCAGCAGCCCCCGTGGGTGGGGGACGGGCGAAGCTTTCTTT. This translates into CASSPRGWGTGEAFF.

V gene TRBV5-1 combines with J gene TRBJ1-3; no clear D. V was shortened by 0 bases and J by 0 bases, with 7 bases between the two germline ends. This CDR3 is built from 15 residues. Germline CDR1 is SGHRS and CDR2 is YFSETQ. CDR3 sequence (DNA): TGCGCCAGCAGCTTGGCCTCGGACTCTGGAAACACCATATATTTT. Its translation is CASSLASDSGNTIYF. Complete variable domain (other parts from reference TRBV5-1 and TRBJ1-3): KAGVTQTPRYLIKTRGQQVTLSCSPISGHRSVSWYQQTPGQGLQFLFEYFSETQRNKGNFPGRFSGRQFSNSRSEMNVSTLELGDSALYLCASSLASDSGNTIYFGEGSWLTVV.

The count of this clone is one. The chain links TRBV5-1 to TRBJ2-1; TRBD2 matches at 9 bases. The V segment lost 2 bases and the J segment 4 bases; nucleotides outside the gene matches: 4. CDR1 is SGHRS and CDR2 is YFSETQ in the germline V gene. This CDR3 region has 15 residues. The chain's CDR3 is CASSFSGSGYNEQFF. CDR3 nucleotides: TGCGCCAGCAGCTTTAGCGGGAGCGGGTACAATGAGCAGTTCTTC.

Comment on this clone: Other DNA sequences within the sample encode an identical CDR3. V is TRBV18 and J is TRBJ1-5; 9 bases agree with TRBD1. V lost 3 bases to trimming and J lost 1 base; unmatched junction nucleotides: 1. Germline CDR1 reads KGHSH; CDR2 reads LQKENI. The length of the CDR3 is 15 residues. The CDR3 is CASSPGQGSNQPQHF. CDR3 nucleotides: TGTGCCAGCTCACCGGGACAGGGCAGCAATCAGCCCCAGCATTTT.

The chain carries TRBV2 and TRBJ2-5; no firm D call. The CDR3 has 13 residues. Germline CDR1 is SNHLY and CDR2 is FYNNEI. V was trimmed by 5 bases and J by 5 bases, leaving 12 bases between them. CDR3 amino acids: CASSIDQAETQYF. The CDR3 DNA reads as TGTGCCAGCAGTATAGACCAGGCGGAGACCCAGTACTTC.